There are many counts of the clone carrying this T cell receptor (beta chain). Antigen unknown. This specimen belongs to a study of regulatory T cells in long-lasting Graves disease. Whole-study findings and limits: Newly diagnosed disease favored TRBV20-1 and TRBJ2-1 over persistent disease.

The time point denotes: newly diagnosed GD, antithyroid drugs for less than 3 months. The TCR library was prepared using RNA isolated from PBMCs. The V gene's germline CDR1 is SGHRS and CDR2 YFSETQ. This CDR3 contains 13 residues. V was clipped by 0 bases and J by 15 bases; unmatched bases: 9. Combining iRepertoire HTBI primers with Arm-PCR of CDR3 regions, the authors built TCR beta libraries. MiXCR, applied by TCRdb to the multiplex PCR reads, yields one record per CDR3 protein. Among 540,000 or so distinct CDR3 sequences listed, around an eighth were seen once. The sample also formed part of further work on T cells in Graves' hyperthyroidism and ophthalmopathy.

The gene calls are TRBV5-1 and TRBJ2-1; 7 bases align to TRBD1. The sequenced sample was peripheral blood mononuclear cells (PBMCs), obtained at new diagnosis, from a patient treated with antithyroid drugs. The TCR sequence derives from a man aged 25 to 45 with Graves disease. CDR3 amino acids: CASSLDHRGLGFF. The CDR3, as DNA: TGCGCCAGCAGCTTGGATCACAGGGGATTGGGGTTCTTC.